This T cell receptor beta chain was obtained from a study of control samples from healthy donors and cancer patients. The CDR3 length is 14 residues. Trimming at V came to 6 bases and at J to 2 bases, leaving 6 bases not matched to a gene. In germline, CDR1 is LNHDA, CDR2 SQIVND (reference sequence). Profiled with immunoSEQ multiplex PCR; TCRdb holds only in-frame clones, not every one. In the table there are 100,000 to 150,000 clones, over 75% of which are singletons. The V and J genes are TRBV19 and TRBJ2-7, with TRBD1 identical over 8 bases. The clonotype originates from a man aged 35 to 55 in good health. Specimen: blood. The CDR3 sequence: CASREADRAYEQYF. CDR3 coding DNA: TGTGCCAGTAGGGAGGCGGACAGGGCCTACGAGCAGTACTTC.